This note documents a single TCR beta chain sequence. Other DNA sequences in this specimen translate into the identical CDR3. Trimming shortened V by 0 bases and J by 0 bases, and 8 bases separated the two germline ends. This CDR3 contains 15 residues. CDR1 is MGHRA, CDR2 YSYEKL, per germline. The entry originates in a study of cytomegalovirus exposure and HLA in healthy donors. Vbeta (60) and Jbeta (13) primers were used in the PCR. Clones were read by immunoSEQ multiplex PCR, and TCRdb kept only the in-frame ones, dropping some. This table holds roughly 150,000 clones, approximately 85% found once. This sequence joins TRBV4-1 and TRBJ1-2; D remains ambiguous. The sample was PBMCs. This TCR came from a girl aged 2 to 10 in good health and CMV-seropositive. The CDR3 loop reads CASSQDELSNYGYTF. The DNA of the CDR3 is TGCGCCAGCAGCCAAGATGAGCTATCTAACTATGGCTACACCTTC.